Sequencing of this T cell receptor (beta chain) was carried out in a study of Ad26.COV2.S vaccination and SARS-CoV-2 variants. About the study: Intramuscular Ad26.COV2.S doses were given once or twice, 56 days apart. Study-level results: Reportedly, spike-specific CD8+ and CD4+ T cell responses achieved substantial breadth once vaccination had taken place. Spike-specific TCR breadth was greater in vaccine than placebo recipients.

A remark on this clone: Its antigen is still unknown.

The treatment here: about 20 received Ad26.COV2.S at low or high dose, single or two shots; 5 received placebo; per-sample allocation not given. Each sample was drawn 63 days after the first injection (of vaccine or placebo). An adult of 18-55 years in Boston served as donor. The junction had 20 bases not matched to a gene; V was cut back by 3 bases and J by 0 bases. CDR1 is KGHSH and CDR2 is LQKENI in the germline V gene. This CDR3 spans 21 amino acids. Using immunoSEQ multiplex PCR, the repertoire was profiled, and TCRdb retains in-frame clones only, with some absent. The table shows around 300,000 clones, with roughly 90% occurring only once.

This chain uses TRBV18 with TRBJ1-3; 7 bases match TRBD1. The specimen comprised peripheral blood, sampled in a trial of Ad26.COV2.S vaccine versus placebo. The receptor was isolated from a person aged 18-65 years who received the Ad26.COV2.S COVID-19 vaccine or a placebo. CDR3 residues: CASSPEIPPGQTYISGNTIYF. As DNA, the CDR3 is TGTGCCAGCTCACCGGAAATACCTCCGGGACAGACCTACATCTCTGGAAACACCATATATTTT.